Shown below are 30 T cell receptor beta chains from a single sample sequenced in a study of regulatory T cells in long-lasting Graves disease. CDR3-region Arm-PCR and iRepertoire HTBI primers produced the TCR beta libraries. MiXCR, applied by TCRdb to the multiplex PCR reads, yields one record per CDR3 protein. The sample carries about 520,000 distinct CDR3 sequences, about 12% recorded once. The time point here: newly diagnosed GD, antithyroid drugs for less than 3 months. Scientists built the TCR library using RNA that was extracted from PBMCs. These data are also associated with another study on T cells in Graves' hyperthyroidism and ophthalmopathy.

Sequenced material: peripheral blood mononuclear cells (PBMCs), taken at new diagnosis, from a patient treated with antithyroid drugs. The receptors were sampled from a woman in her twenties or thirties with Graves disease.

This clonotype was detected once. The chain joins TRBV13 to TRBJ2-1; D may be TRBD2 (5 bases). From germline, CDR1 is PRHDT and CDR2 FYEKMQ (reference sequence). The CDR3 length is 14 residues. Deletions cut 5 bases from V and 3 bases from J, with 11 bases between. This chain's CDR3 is CASSGIRDYNEQFF. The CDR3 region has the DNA TGTGCCAGCAGCGGGATCCGGGACTACAATGAGCAGTTCTTC. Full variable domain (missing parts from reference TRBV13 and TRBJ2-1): AAGVIQSPRHLIKEKRETATLKCYPIPRHDTVYWYQQGPGQDPQFLISFYEKMQSDKGSIPDRFSAQQFSDYHSELNMSSLELGDSALYFCASSGIRDYNEQFFGPGTRLTVL.

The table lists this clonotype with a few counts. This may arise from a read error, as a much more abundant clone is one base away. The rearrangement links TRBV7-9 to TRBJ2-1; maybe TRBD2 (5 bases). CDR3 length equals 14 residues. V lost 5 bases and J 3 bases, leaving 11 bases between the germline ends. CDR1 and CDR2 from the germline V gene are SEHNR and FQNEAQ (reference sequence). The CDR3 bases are TGTGCCAGCAGCCCTAGCCGTTTCTACAATGAGCAGTTCTTC. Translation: CASSPSRFYNEQFF.

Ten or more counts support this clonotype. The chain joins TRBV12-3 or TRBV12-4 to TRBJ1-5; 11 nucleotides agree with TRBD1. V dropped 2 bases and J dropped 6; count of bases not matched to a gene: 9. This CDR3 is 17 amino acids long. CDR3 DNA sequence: TGTGCCAGCAGTTTAAGTGGACAGGGGGCGAGTAGTCAGCCCCAGCATTTT. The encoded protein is CASSLSGQGASSQPQHF.

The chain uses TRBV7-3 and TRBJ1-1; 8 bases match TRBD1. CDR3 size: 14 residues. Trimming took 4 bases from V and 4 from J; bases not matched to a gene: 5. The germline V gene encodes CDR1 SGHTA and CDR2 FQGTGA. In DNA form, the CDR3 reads TGTGCCAGCAGCTCGACAGGGGCGGGCACTGAAGCTTTCTTT. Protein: CASSSTGAGTEAFF. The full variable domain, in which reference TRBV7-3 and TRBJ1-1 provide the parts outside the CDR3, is GAGVSQTPSNKVTEKGKYVELRCDPISGHTALYWYRQSLGQGPEFLIYFQGTGAADDSGLPNDRFFAVRPEGSVSTLKIQRTERGDSAVYLCASSSTGAGTEAFFGQGTRLTVV.

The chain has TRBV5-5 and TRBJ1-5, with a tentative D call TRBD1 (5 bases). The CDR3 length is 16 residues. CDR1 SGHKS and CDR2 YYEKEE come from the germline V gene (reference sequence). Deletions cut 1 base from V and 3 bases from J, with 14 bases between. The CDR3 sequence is CASSLYGDRLNQPQHF. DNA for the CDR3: TGTGCCAGCAGCTTGTACGGTGACAGACTCAATCAGCCCCAGCATTTT. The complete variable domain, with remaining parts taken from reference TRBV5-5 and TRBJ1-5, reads DAGVTQSPTHLIKTRGQQVTLRCSPISGHKSVSWYQQVLGQGPQFIFQYYEKEERGRGNFPDRFSARQFPNYSSELNVNALLLGDSALYLCASSLYGDRLNQPQHFGDGTRLSIL.

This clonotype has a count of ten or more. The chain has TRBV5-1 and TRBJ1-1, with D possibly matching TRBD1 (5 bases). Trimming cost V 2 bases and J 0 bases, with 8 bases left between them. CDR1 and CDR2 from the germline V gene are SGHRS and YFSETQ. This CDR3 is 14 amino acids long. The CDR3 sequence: CASSFGAVNTEAFF. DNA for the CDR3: TGCGCCAGCAGCTTTGGGGCGGTGAACACTGAAGCTTTCTTT.

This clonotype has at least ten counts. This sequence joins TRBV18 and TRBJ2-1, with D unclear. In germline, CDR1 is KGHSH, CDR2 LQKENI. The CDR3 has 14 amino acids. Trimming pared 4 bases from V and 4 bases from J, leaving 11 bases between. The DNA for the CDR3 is TGTGCCAGCTCACGTGTTAGTGTTTACAATGAGCAGTTCTTC. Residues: CASSRVSVYNEQFF. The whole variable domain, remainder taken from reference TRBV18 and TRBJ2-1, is NAGVMQNPRHLVRRRGQEARLRCSPMKGHSHVYWYRQLPEEGLKFMVYLQKENIIDESGMPKERFSAEFPKEGPSILRIQQVVRGDSAAYFCASSRVSVYNEQFFGPGTRLTVL.

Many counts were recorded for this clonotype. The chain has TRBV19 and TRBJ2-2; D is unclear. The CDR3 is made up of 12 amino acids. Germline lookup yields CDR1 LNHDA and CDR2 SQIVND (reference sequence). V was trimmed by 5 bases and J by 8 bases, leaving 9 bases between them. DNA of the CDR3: TGTGCCAGTAGTCCCGAGTGGGGGGAGCTGTTTTTT. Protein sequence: CASSPEWGELFF.

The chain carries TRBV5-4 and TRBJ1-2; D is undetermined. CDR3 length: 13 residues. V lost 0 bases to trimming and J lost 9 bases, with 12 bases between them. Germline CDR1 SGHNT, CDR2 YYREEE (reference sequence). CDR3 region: CASSLANGESYTF. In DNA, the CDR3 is TGTGCCAGCAGCTTGGCCAACGGGGAGAGCTACACCTTC.

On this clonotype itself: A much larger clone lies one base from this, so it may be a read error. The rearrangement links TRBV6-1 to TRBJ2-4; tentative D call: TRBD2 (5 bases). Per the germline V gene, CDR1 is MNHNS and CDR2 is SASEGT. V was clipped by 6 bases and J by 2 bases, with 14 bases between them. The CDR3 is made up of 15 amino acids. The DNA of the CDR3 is TGTGCCAGCAGGCTTAGCGAACTAACCAAAAACATTCAGTACTTC. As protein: CASRLSELTKNIQYF.

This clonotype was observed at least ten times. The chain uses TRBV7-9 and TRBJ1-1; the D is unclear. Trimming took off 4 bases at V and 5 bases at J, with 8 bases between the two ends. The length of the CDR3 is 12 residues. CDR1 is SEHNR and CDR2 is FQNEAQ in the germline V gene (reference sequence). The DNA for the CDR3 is TGTGCCAGCAGCTATGCCCGAACTGAAGCTTTCTTT. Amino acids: CASSYARTEAFF.

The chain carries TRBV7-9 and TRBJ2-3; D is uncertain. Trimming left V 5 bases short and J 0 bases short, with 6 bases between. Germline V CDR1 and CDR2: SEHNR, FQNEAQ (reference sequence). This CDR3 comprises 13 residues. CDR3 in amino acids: CASSEKSTDTQYF. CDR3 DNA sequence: TGTGCCAGCAGCGAAAAGAGCACAGATACGCAGTATTTT.

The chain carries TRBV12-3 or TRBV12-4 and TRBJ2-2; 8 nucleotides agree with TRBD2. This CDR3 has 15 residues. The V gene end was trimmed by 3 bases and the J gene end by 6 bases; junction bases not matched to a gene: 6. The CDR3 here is CASSLYGRAPGELFF. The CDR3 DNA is TGTGCCAGCAGTTTGTACGGGAGGGCCCCCGGGGAGCTGTTTTTT.

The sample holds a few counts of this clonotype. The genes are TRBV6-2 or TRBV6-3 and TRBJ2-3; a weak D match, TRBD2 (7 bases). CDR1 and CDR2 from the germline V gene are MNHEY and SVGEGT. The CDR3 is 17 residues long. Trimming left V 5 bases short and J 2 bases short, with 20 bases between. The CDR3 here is CASSAFLGGGNTDTQYF. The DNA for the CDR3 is TGTGCCAGCAGTGCCTTCCTAGGGGGGGGCAACACAGATACGCAGTATTTT.

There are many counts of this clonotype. The CDR3 coding sequence is TGTGCCAGCTACGAGGGAAACACTGAAGCTTTCTTT. It translates to CASYEGNTEAFF. This rearrangement joins TRBV6-2 or TRBV6-3 to TRBJ1-1; D is undetermined. The CDR3 is 12 residues long. Trimming pared 8 bases from V and 2 bases from J, leaving 9 bases between. Germline V CDR1 and CDR2: MNHEY, SVGEGT.

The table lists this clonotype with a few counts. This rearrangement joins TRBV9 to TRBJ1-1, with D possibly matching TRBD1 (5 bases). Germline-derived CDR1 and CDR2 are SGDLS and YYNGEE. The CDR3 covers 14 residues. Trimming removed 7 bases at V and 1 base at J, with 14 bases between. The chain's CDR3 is CASSGGHPNTEAFF. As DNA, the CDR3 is TGTGCCAGCTCTGGAGGACATCCGAACACTGAAGCTTTCTTT.

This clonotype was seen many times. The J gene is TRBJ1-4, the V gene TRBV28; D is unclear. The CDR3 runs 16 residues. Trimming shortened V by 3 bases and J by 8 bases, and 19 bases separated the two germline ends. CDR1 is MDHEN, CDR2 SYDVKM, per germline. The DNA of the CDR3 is TGTGCCAGCAGTTTTTCGCCGGGAATAGAGGGCGAAAAACTGTTTTTT. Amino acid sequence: CASSFSPGIEGEKLFF.

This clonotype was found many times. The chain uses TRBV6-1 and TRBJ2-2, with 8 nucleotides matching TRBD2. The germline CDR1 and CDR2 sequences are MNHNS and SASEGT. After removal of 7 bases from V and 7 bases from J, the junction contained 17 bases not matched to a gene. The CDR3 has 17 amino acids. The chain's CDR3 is CASTSTRGARAHGELFF. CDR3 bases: TGTGCCAGCACGTCGACGCGGGGGGCCAGGGCGCACGGGGAGCTGTTTTTT.

The CDR3 DNA reads TGTGCCAGCGCTGACACAGGGGGCGGCTCTGGAAACACCATATATTTT. This translates into CASADTGGGSGNTIYF. The rearrangement uses TRBV7-6 and TRBJ1-3, with 9 bases identical to TRBD1. The CDR3 is 16 amino acids. From germline, CDR1 is SGHVS and CDR2 FNYEAQ. The J segment lost 0 bases and the V segment lost 8 bases, leaving 8 bases of the junction unmatched. Full variable domain (remainder filled in from reference TRBV7-6 and TRBJ1-3): GAGVSQSPRYKVTKRGQDVALRCDPISGHVSLYWYRQALGQGPEFLTYFNYEAQQDKSGLPNDRFSAERPEGSISTLTIQRTEQRDSAMYRCASADTGGGSGNTIYFGEGSWLTVV.

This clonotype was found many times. CDR3 sequence (DNA): TGCAGCGTTGAAGGCGGAACCGACAGCTACAATGAGCAGTTCTTC. Amino acids: CSVEGGTDSYNEQFF. The chain has TRBV29-1 and TRBJ2-1, with D possibly matching TRBD1 (5 bases). Trimming cost V 1 base and J 3 bases, with 13 bases left between them. The CDR3 extends over 15 amino acids. The germline V gene encodes CDR1 SQVTM and CDR2 ANQGSEA.

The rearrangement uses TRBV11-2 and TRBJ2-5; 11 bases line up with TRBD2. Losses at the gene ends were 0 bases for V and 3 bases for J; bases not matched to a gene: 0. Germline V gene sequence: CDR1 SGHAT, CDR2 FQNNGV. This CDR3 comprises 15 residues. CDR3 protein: CASSLEGLAEETQYF. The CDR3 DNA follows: TGTGCCAGCAGCTTAGAGGGACTAGCGGAAGAGACCCAGTACTTC.

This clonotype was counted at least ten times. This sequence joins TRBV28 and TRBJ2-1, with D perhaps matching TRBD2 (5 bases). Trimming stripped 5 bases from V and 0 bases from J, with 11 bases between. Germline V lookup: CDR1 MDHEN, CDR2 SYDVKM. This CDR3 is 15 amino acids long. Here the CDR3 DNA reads TGTGCCAGCAGTGTTATTAGCGTCTCCTACAATGAGCAGTTCTTC. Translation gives CASSVISVSYNEQFF.

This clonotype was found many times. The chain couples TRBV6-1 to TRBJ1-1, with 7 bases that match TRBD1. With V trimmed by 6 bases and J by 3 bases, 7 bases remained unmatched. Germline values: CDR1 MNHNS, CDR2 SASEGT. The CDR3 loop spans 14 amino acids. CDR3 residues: CASRRGRGDTEAFF. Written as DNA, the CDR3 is TGTGCCAGCAGAAGGGGGCGCGGGGACACTGAAGCTTTCTTT.

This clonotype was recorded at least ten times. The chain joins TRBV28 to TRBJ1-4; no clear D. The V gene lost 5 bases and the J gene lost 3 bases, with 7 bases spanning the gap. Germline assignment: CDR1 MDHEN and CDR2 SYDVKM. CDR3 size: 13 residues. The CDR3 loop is CASSERANEKLFF. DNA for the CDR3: TGTGCCAGCAGTGAAAGAGCTAATGAAAAACTGTTTTTT.

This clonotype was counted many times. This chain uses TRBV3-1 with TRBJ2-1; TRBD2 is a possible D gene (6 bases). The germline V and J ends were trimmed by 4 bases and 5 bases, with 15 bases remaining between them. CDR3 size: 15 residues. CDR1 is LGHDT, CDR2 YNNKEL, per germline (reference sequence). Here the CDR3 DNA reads TGTGCCAGCAGCCCCCCGACTAGTTTCCACAATGAGCAGTTCTTC. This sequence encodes CASSPPTSFHNEQFF.

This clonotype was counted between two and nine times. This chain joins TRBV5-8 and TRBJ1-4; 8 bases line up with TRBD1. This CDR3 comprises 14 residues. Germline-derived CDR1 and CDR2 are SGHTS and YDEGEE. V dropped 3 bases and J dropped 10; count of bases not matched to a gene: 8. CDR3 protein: CASSSDRGNRKLFF. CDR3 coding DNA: TGTGCCAGCAGCTCCGACAGGGGCAACCGAAAACTGTTTTTT.

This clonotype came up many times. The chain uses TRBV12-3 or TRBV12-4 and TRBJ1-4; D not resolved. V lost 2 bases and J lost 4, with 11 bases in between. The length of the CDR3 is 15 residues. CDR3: CASSLQADLNEKLFF. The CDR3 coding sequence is TGTGCCAGCAGTTTACAAGCTGATCTTAATGAAAAACTGTTTTTT.

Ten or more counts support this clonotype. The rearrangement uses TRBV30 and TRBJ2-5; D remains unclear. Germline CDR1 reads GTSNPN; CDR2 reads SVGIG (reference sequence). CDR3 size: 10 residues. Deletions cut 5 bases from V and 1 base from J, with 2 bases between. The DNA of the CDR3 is TGTGCCTGGCGCCAAGAGACCCAGTACTTC. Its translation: CAWRQETQYF.

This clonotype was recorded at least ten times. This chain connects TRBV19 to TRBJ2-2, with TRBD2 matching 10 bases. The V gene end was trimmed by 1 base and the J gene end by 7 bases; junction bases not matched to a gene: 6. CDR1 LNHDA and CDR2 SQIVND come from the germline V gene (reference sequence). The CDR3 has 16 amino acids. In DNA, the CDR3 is TGTGCCAGTAGTATAGGAGCGACTAGCGGGTACGGGGAGCTGTTTTTT. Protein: CASSIGATSGYGELFF.

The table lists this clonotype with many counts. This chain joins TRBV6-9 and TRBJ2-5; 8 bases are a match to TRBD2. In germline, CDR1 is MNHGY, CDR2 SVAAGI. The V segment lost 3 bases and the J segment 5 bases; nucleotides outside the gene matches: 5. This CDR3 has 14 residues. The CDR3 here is CASSYSGSIETQYF. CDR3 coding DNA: TGTGCCAGCAGTTACAGCGGGAGTATTGAGACCCAGTACTTC.